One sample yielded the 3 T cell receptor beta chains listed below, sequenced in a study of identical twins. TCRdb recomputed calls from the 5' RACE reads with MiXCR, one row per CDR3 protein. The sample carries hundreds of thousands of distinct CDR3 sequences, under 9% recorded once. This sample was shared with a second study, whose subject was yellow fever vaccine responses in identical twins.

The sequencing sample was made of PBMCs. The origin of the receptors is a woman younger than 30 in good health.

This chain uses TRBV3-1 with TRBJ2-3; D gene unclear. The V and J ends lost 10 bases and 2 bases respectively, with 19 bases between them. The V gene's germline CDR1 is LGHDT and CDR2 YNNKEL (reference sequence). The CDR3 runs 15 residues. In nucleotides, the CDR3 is TGTGCCACCTGCCAAGAGGTCGCGGCCACAGATACGCAGTATTTT. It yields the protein CATCQEVAATDTQYF.

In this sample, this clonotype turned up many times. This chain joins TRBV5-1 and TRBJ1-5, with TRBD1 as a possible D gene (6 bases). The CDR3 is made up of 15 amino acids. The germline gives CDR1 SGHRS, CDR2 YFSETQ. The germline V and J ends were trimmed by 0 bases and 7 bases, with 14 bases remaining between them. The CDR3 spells CASSLGSGGGQPQHF. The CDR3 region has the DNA TGCGCCAGCAGCTTGGGGTCCGGGGGCGGCCAGCCCCAGCATTTT.

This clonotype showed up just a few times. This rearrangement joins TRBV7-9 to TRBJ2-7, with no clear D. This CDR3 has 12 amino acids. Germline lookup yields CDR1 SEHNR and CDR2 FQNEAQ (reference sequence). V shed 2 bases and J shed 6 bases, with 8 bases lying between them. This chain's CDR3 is CASSLNSVEQYF. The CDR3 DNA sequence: TGTGCCAGCAGCTTAAACTCGGTCGAGCAGTACTTC.